This T cell receptor beta chain was retrieved from a study of T cell responses to AZD1222 COVID-19 vaccine. Germline loops: CDR1 SGHTA, CDR2 FQGNSA. V lost 3 bases and J lost 4, with 12 bases in between. The CDR3 is made up of 14 amino acids. TCRdb's table, derived via immunoSEQ multiplex PCR, lists solely in-frame clones and lacks some. Of roughly 110,000 clones in the sample, roughly nine tenths were seen once. The V call is TRBV7-2, the J call TRBJ2-5; D is unclear. The TCR sequence derives from an adult in good health. The material sequenced was peripheral blood, taken on day 0 of AZD1222 vaccination. The chain's CDR3 is CASSFFPWGETQYF. The CDR3 coding sequence is TGTGCCAGCAGCTTCTTCCCCTGGGGAGAGACCCAGTACTTC.